These T cell receptor beta chains were read from a single sample in a study of T cells in Graves' hyperthyroidism and ophthalmopathy. TCRdb re-analysed the multiplex PCR reads in MiXCR, keeping a single row per CDR3 protein. The data show 800,000 or so distinct CDR3 sequences, 35% to 40% seen once. Sequenced material: blood. The receptors were gathered from a man between 18 and 35 years old with Graves' hyperthyroidism. CDR3s leave out the opening cysteine and the closing phenylalanine or tryptophan.

10	TRBV20-1	TRBJ2-5	SGAGTEETQY
11	TRBV5-1	TRBJ2-5	ASSTRPQETQY
10	TRBV12-3/TRBV12-4	TRBJ2-5	ASSLSGGTQY
11	TRBV20-1	TRBJ1-1	SARVGPNTEAF
13	TRBV12-3/TRBV12-4	TRBJ1-2	ASSGTGLRNYGYT
15	TRBV2	TRBJ1-1	ASRVGTLVLGGAEAF
10	TRBV29-1	TRBJ1-2	SVHRARYGYT
12	TRBV9	TRBJ2-5	ASSVDPVQETQY
14	TRBV5-1	TRBJ1-1	ASSLEQGGAGTEAF
11	TRBV29-1	TRBJ1-3	SVVSTRGNTIY
13	TRBV5-7	TRBJ2-6	ASSLWNAGANVLT
10	TRBV7-2	TRBJ2-7	ASSYVNYEQY
11	TRBV9	TRBJ2-7	ASSAPWGSEQY
12	TRBV29-1	TRBJ1-4	SVGGTGPNEKLF
12	TRBV9	TRBJ1-6	ASSETGWKSPLH
11	TRBV6-6	TRBJ1-1	ASSPGPFTEAF
11	TRBV12-3/TRBV12-4	TRBJ1-2	ASSIGTPGGYT
12	TRBV5-1	TRBJ2-2	ASKETTNTGELF
11	TRBV12-3/TRBV12-4	TRBJ1-2	ASTLGGHYGYT
12	TRBV29-1	TRBJ2-7	SVERTGESYEQY
12	TRBV20-1	TRBJ2-5	SASGPRRYQPQY
11	TRBV29-1	TRBJ1-4	SVRDRNIEKLF
13	TRBV25-1	TRBJ1-6	ARDGGQGTHSPLH
11	TRBV7-2	TRBJ1-1	ASSRGLAGLAF
13	TRBV6-1	TRBJ1-5	ASRHDRGEGQPQH
13	TRBV7-2	TRBJ2-1	ASSLDGGSYNEQF
13	TRBV7-9	TRBJ1-5	ASSPGPRSNQPQH
12	TRBV7-8	TRBJ1-1	ASSLTGPGTEAF
13	TRBV9	TRBJ2-7	ASSQEESFSYEQY
10	TRBV10-3	TRBJ1-6	ATWDSRSPLH
12	TRBV2	TRBJ1-6	ASNPTGGNSPLH
11	TRBV5-6	TRBJ1-1	ASSLVWIPEAF
13	TRBV7-2	TRBJ2-5	ASGVRGGPGETQY
10	TRBV15	TRBJ1-5	ATSLGNQPQH
16	TRBV5-8	TRBJ2-2	ASSLGAWVRGGGGELF
11	TRBV7-1	TRBJ2-7	SSSIGTTNEQY
15	TRBV2	TRBJ1-4	ASRARQGRGANEKLF
12	TRBV20-1	TRBJ1-2	SATSGEDNYGYT
12	TRBV19	TRBJ1-5	ASIGIGFNQPQH
13	TRBV5-1	TRBJ2-7	ASSSGQGRPYEQY
10	TRBV7-6	TRBJ1-1	ASRFRGTEAF
12	TRBV29-1	TRBJ1-1	SVVPPARGPEAF
11	TRBV2	TRBJ1-1	ASSRGANTEAF
12	TRBV19	TRBJ1-2	ASSSGPQNYGYT
13	TRBV11-2	TRBJ1-6	ASSRRQGENSPLH
11	TRBV20-1	TRBJ1-2	SARVSVNYGYT
12	TRBV20-1	TRBJ1-5	STRQGGEDQPQH
12	TRBV15	TRBJ2-7	ATSSRGRTYEQY
10	TRBV7-2	TRBJ2-2	ASSLAHGELF
11	TRBV20-1	TRBJ2-5	SASLAGEETQY